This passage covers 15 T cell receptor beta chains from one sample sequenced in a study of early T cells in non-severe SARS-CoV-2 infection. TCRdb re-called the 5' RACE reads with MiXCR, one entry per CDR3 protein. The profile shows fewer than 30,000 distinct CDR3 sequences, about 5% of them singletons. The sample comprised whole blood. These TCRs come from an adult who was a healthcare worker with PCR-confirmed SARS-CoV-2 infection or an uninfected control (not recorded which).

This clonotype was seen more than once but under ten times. The CDR3 is CASKGQGINTEAFF. The CDR3 nucleotides are TGCGCCAGCAAAGGTCAGGGGATCAACACTGAAGCTTTCTTT. The chain couples TRBV10-2 to TRBJ1-1, with D possibly matching TRBD1 (6 bases). From germline, CDR1 is WSHSY and CDR2 SAAADI. V lost 7 bases, J lost 2 bases, and 14 bases lay in between. The CDR3 runs 14 residues.

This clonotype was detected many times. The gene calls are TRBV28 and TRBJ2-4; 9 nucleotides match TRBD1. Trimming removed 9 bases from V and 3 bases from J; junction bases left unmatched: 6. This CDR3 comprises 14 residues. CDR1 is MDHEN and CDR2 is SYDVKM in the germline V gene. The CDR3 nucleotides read TGTGCCAGTACAGGGGGCTTCGTCAAAAACATTCAGTACTTC. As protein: CASTGGFVKNIQYF.

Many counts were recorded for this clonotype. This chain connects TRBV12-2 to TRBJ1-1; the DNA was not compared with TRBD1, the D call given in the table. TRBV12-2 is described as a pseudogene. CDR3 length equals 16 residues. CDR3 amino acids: CASRLVLAGRIAEAFF. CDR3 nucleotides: TGTGCAAGTCGCTTGGTTCTGGCAGGGAGAATCGCTGAAGCTTTCTTT.

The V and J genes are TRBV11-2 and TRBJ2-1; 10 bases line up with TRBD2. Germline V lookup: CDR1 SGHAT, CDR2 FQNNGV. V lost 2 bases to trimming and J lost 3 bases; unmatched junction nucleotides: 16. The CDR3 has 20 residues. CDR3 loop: CASSLYKIPGLAAFYNEQFF. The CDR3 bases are TGTGCCAGCAGCTTATATAAAATACCAGGACTAGCGGCATTCTACAATGAGCAGTTCTTC.

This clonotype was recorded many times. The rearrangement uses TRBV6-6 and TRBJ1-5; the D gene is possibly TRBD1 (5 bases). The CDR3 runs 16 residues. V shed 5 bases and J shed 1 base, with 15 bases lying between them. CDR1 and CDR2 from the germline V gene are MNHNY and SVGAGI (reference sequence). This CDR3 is CASSPRRDASNQPQHF. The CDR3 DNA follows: TGTGCCAGCAGTCCCCGCAGGGACGCAAGCAATCAGCCCCAGCATTTT.

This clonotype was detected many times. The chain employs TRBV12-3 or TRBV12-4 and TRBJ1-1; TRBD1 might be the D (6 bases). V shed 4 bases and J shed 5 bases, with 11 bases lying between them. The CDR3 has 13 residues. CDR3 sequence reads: CASSSNRETEAFF. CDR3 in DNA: TGTGCCAGCAGTTCAAACAGGGAAACTGAAGCTTTCTTT.

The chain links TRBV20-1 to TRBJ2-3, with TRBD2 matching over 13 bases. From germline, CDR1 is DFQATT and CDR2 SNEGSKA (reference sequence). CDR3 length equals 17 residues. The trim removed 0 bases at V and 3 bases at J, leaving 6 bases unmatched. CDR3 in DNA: TGCAGTGCTAGAGATCCACTAGCGGGAGGGAGGACAGATACGCAGTATTTT. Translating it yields CSARDPLAGGRTDTQYF.

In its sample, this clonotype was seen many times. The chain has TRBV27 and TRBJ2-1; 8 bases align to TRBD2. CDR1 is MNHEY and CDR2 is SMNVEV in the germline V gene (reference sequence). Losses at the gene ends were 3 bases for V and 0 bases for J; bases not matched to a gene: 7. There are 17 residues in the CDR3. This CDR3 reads CASSFPTSGSSYNEQFF. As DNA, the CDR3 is TGTGCCAGCAGTTTCCCCACAAGCGGGAGCTCCTACAATGAGCAGTTCTTC.

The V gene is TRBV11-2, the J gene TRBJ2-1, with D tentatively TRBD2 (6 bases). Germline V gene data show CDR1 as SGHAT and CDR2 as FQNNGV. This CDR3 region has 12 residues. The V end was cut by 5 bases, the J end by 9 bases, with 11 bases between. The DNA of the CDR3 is TGTGCCAGCAGCCCAGACGGGGGTGAGCAGTTCTTC. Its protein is CASSPDGGEQFF.

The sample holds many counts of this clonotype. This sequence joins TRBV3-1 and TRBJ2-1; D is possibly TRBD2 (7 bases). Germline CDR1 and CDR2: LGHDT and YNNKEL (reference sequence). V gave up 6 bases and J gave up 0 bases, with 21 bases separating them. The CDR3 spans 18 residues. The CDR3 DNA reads TGTGCCAGCAGTCGGGGGGCTAGCAGCCATCGCTCCTACAATGAGCAGTTCTTC. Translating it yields CASSRGASSHRSYNEQFF.

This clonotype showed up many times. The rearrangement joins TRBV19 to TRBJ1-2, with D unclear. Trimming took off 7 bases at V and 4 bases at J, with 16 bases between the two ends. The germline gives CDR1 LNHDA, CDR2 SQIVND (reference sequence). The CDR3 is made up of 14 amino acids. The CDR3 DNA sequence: TGTGCCAGTACTCACTCGGGTGACGGCTATGGCTACACCTTC. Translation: CASTHSGDGYGYTF.

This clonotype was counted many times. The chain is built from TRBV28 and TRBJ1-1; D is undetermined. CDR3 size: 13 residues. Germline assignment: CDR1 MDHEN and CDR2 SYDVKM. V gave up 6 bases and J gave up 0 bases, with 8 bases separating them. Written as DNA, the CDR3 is TGTGCCAGCAGATTCGAGATGAACACTGAAGCTTTCTTT. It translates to CASRFEMNTEAFF.

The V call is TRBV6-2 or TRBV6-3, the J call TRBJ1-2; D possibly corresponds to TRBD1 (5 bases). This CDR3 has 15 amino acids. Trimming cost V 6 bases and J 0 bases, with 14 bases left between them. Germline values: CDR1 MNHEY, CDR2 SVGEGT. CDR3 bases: TGTGCCAGCAGGGCGCCGACAGACCCTAACTATGGCTACACCTTC. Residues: CASRAPTDPNYGYTF.

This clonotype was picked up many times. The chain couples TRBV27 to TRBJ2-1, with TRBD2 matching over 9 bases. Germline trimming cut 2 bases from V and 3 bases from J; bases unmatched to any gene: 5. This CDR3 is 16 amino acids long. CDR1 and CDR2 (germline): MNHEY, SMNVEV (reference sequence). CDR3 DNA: TGTGCCAGCAGTTTAACGGCGGGAGGGCTCTACAATGAGCAGTTCTTC. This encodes CASSLTAGGLYNEQFF.

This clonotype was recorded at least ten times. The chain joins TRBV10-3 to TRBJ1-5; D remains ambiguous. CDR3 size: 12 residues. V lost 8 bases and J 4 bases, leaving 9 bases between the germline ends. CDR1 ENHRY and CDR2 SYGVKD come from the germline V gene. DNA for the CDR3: TGTGCCATCGCGCAGGTTAATCAGCCCCAGCATTTT. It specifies CAIAQVNQPQHF.